The 28 T cell receptor beta chains below were found in one sample sequenced in a study of T cell changes during pregnancy in multiple sclerosis (dated by TCRdb to about 2019). Library generation was performed with the immunoSEQ multiplex PCR assay. TCRdb obtained this table from immuneACCESS and retained in-frame rearrangements with V and J assigned. These tables miss some clones; where compared with another copy, unresolved V genes account for less than half of the shortfall, and the remainder is unexplained. Present in this sample are over 35,000 clones, approximately 92% of which were seen just once. The biggest ten clones account for 0.43% of the sample. The sample consisted of CD4+ T cells from peripheral blood mononuclear cells, taken in the third trimester of pregnancy. The receptors were gathered from a female donor with multiple sclerosis, enrolled in a pregnancy study.

This clone was counted a single time. The sample holds other DNA sequences that translate to the same CDR3. The gene calls are TRBV6-1 and TRBJ1-1, with a possible D match to TRBD1 (5 bases). Trimming shortened V by 8 bases and J by 2 bases, and 12 bases separated the two germline ends. The germline gives CDR1 MNHNS, CDR2 SASEGT. This CDR3 region has 13 residues. This CDR3 is CASRTRVNTEAFF. The CDR3 DNA reads as TGTGCCAGCCGCACCAGGGTCAACACTGAAGCTTTCTTT.

V is TRBV4-2 and J is TRBJ2-1; no definite D call. The CDR3 totals 15 residues. Trimming removed 1 base at V and 4 bases at J, with 11 bases between. Germline V gives CDR1 LGHNA, CDR2 YNFKEQ. CDR3 sequence reads: CASSQGEDGYNEQFF. In nucleotides, the CDR3 is TGTGCCAGCAGCCAAGGCGAGGATGGATACAATGAGCAGTTCTTC.

This chain uses TRBV19 with TRBJ2-5, with TRBD2 matching 11 bases. The CDR3 loop spans 17 amino acids. CDR1 is LNHDA and CDR2 is SQIVND in the germline V gene (reference sequence). V was clipped by 5 bases and J by 10 bases; unmatched bases: 18. The CDR3 sequence is CASSPGLAEASKKGQYF. The DNA of the CDR3 is TGTGCCAGTAGTCCGGGACTAGCGGAAGCGTCCAAGAAGGGCCAGTACTTC.

CDR3 sequence reads: CASSEVDRGYLQPQHF. The CDR3 DNA is TGTGCCAGCAGTGAAGTTGACCGGGGTTATCTTCAGCCCCAGCATTTT. The chain has TRBV2 and TRBJ1-5; D is undetermined. V dropped 1 base and J dropped 6 bases, with 16 bases sitting between them. CDR3 size: 16 residues. Germline loops: CDR1 SNHLY, CDR2 FYNNEI.

This clone appeared a single time. This chain links TRBV19 with TRBJ2-1; TRBD2 matches 10 bases. Germline CDR1 and CDR2: LNHDA and SQIVND (reference sequence). The CDR3 extends over 15 amino acids. Losses at the gene ends were 7 bases for V and 6 bases for J; bases not matched to a gene: 9. The CDR3 nucleotides are TGTGCCAGTACTTGGGAAGCGGGAGGGGGCAATGAGCAGTTCTTC. This sequence encodes CASTWEAGGGNEQFF.

V is TRBV6-5 and J is TRBJ1-1, with 9 nucleotides matching TRBD1. The germline V gene encodes CDR1 MNHEY and CDR2 SVGAGI. The length of the CDR3 is 13 residues. The V gene end was trimmed by 8 bases and the J gene end by 0 bases; junction bases not matched to a gene: 1. The CDR3 coding sequence is TGTGCCAGCGGGACAGGGATGAACACTGAAGCTTTCTTT. Amino acid sequence: CASGTGMNTEAFF.

This clone showed up just once. V usage is TRBV5-1 and J usage is TRBJ1-2; D is ambiguous. The CDR3 sequence is 12 residues long. Germline lookup yields CDR1 SGHRS and CDR2 YFSETQ. V was trimmed by 7 bases and J by 5 bases, leaving 12 bases between them. The CDR3 DNA reads as TGCGCCAGCGGAGACCGCAGATATGGCTACACCTTC. Its protein is CASGDRRYGYTF.

This chain links TRBV7-9 with TRBJ1-5; D is perhaps TRBD1 (6 bases). The germline CDR1 and CDR2 sequences are SEHNR and FQNEAQ (reference sequence). CDR3 length equals 15 residues. V lost 2 bases and J lost 5, with 13 bases in between. CDR3 loop: CASSLWAGVDQPQHF. Written as DNA, the CDR3 is TGTGCCAGCAGCTTATGGGCAGGGGTGGATCAGCCCCAGCATTTT. The variable domain in full, with the rest retrieved from reference TRBV7-9 and TRBJ1-5, is DTGVSQNPRHKITKRGQNVTFRCDPISEHNRLYWYRQTLGQGPEFLTYFQNEAQLEKSRLLSDRFSAERPKGSFSTLEIQRTEQGDSAMYLCASSLWAGVDQPQHFGDGTRLSIL.

The chain joins TRBV5-6 to TRBJ2-5, with TRBD2 matching 16 bases. Germline values: CDR1 SGHDT, CDR2 YYEEEE. Trimming cost V 4 bases and J 5 bases; bases outside gene matches: 8. This CDR3 region has 17 residues. The CDR3 nucleotides read TGTGCCAGCAGCACGGGACTAGCGGGAGGGCGCGCCGAGACCCAGTACTTC. The encoded protein is CASSTGLAGGRAETQYF. Looking up the rest from reference TRBV5-6 and TRBJ2-5 gives the full variable domain: DAGVTQSPTHLIKTRGQQVTLRCSPKSGHDTVSWYQQALGQGPQFIFQYYEEEERQRGNFPDRFSGHQFPNYSSELNVNALLLGDSALYLCASSTGLAGGRAETQYFGPGTRLLVL.

The chain has TRBV30 and TRBJ2-1, with 10 bases aligning to TRBD2. V was clipped by 3 bases and J by 3 bases; unmatched bases: 2. CDR1 is GTSNPN and CDR2 is SVGIG in the germline V gene (reference sequence). CDR3 length: 14 residues. The DNA of the CDR3 is TGTGCCTGGAGACTAGCGGGAAGCTACAATGAGCAGTTCTTC. Translation: CAWRLAGSYNEQFF.

This clone has a handful of counts. The chain couples TRBV4-1 to TRBJ2-1; possibly TRBD2 for D (6 bases). Germline loops: CDR1 MGHRA, CDR2 YSYEKL. The V end lost 3 bases, the J end lost 7 bases, and 25 bases lay between the germline ends. The CDR3 spans 18 residues. CDR3 residues: CASSHLIMGGFKLNEQFF. CDR3 DNA sequence: TGCGCCAGCAGCCATCTAATTATGGGGGGATTCAAATTAAATGAGCAGTTCTTC.

The chain links TRBV5-4 to TRBJ2-5, with TRBD1 matching over 8 bases. The CDR3 covers 14 residues. CDR1 is SGHNT and CDR2 is YYREEE in the germline V gene (reference sequence). Trimming removed 10 bases from V and 2 bases from J; junction bases left unmatched: 10. The CDR3 reads CAQKRQGIQETQYF. CDR3 nucleotides: TGTGCCCAAAAACGACAGGGGATACAAGAGACCCAGTACTTC.

The chain carries TRBV6-1 and TRBJ1-5; tentative D call: TRBD1 (5 bases). Germline loops: CDR1 MNHNS, CDR2 SASEGT. The CDR3 runs 14 residues. V lost 7 bases and J lost 11, with 21 bases in between. CDR3 sequence (DNA): TGTGCCAGCATGGCGGGGCTGAGCCTTGGGACCCAGCATTTT. This translates into CASMAGLSLGTQHF.

V usage is TRBV28 and J usage is TRBJ1-5; perhaps TRBD1 as D (5 bases). Per germline, CDR1 MDHEN and CDR2 SYDVKM. Trimming stripped 4 bases from V and 2 bases from J, with 15 bases between. The CDR3 loop spans 16 amino acids. In DNA, the CDR3 is TGTGCCAGCAGTTCCCGGGCAGGGCCGGGCAATCAGCCCCAGCATTTT. Translated: CASSSRAGPGNQPQHF.

The V call is TRBV5-1, the J call TRBJ1-2, with D tentatively TRBD1 (6 bases). The V end was cut by 0 bases, the J end by 8 bases, with 17 bases between. This CDR3 contains 15 residues. Germline V gene lookup returns CDR1 SGHRS and CDR2 YFSETQ. CDR3 DNA: TGCGCCAGCAGCTTGGCTTTAAGGACAGACGACGGCTACACCTTC. The encoded protein is CASSLALRTDDGYTF. Variable domain in full (rest from reference TRBV5-1 and TRBJ1-2): KAGVTQTPRYLIKTRGQQVTLSCSPISGHRSVSWYQQTPGQGLQFLFEYFSETQRNKGNFPGRFSGRQFSNSRSEMNVSTLELGDSALYLCASSLALRTDDGYTFGSGTRLTVV.

The chain recombines TRBV5-1 with TRBJ2-5; TRBD1 matches at 7 bases. CDR1 SGHRS and CDR2 YFSETQ come from the germline V gene. V lost 4 bases and J lost 1; bases outside the gene matches: 10. The CDR3 extends over 16 amino acids. The DNA for the CDR3 is TGCGCCAGCAGCAAGGGGGACAGCTGGATCCAAGAGACCCAGTACTTC. This codes for CASSKGDSWIQETQYF.

The V call is TRBV27, the J call TRBJ1-1; 7 positions agree with TRBD1. Per the germline V gene, CDR1 is MNHEY and CDR2 is SMNVEV (reference sequence). The CDR3 contains 13 residues. With V trimmed by 8 bases and J by 1 base, 4 bases remained unmatched. The CDR3 loop reads CASRQGGNTEAFF. The CDR3 bases are TGTGCCAGCCGACAGGGAGGGAACACTGAAGCTTTCTTT.

V gene TRBV2 combines with J gene TRBJ2-1; 11 nucleotides line up with TRBD2. The ends lost 3 bases at V and 7 bases at J; junction bases unmatched: 8. There are 16 residues in the CDR3. CDR1 SNHLY and CDR2 FYNNEI come from the germline V gene. The chain's CDR3 is CASSDRLAGGRNEQFF. In DNA form, the CDR3 reads TGTGCCAGCAGTGATAGGCTAGCGGGAGGACGGAATGAGCAGTTCTTC.

The chain has TRBV7-2 and TRBJ2-2; a weak D match, TRBD2 (5 bases). This CDR3 contains 16 residues. The germline V gene has CDR1 SGHTA and CDR2 FQGNSA. Deletions cut 1 base from V and 1 base from J, with 10 bases between. The CDR3 here is CASSLGRGLNTGELFF. CDR3 nucleotide sequence: TGTGCCAGCAGCTTAGGAAGAGGGTTGAACACCGGGGAGCTGTTTTTT.

V usage is TRBV4-1 and J usage is TRBJ2-5; 14 bases match TRBD2. Germline CDR1 reads MGHRA; CDR2 reads YSYEKL. This CDR3 is built from 17 residues. V lost 4 bases to trimming and J lost 5 bases; unmatched junction nucleotides: 9. DNA for the CDR3: TGCGCCAGCAGCCCAGAGACTAGCGGGAGGGCCGTGGAGACCCAGTACTTC. Translation gives CASSPETSGRAVETQYF.

This chain links TRBV30 with TRBJ2-1; 12 nucleotides match TRBD2. After removal of 5 bases from V and 10 bases from J, the junction contained 9 bases not matched to a gene. This CDR3 has 14 residues. Germline V lookup: CDR1 GTSNPN, CDR2 SVGIG (reference sequence). CDR3 loop: CAWGLAGTPGEQFF. Here the CDR3 DNA reads TGTGCCTGGGGACTAGCGGGAACCCCTGGGGAGCAGTTCTTC.

The rearrangement uses TRBV7-2 and TRBJ1-2; D is possibly TRBD1 (6 bases). The CDR3 totals 15 residues. V shed 3 bases and J shed 4 bases, with 15 bases lying between them. Germline V CDR1 and CDR2: SGHTA, FQGNSA. This CDR3 is CASSFSGALSYGYTF. CDR3 sequence (DNA): TGTGCCAGCAGCTTTTCAGGGGCTCTGAGCTATGGCTACACCTTC.

The genes are TRBV12-5 and TRBJ1-1; possible D gene TRBD1, 6 bases. Germline-derived CDR1 and CDR2 are LGHNT and FRNRAP. CDR3 length: 16 residues. V shed 6 bases and J shed 4 bases, with 21 bases lying between them. The CDR3 here is CASGEPRGRVFTEAFF. CDR3 nucleotide sequence: TGTGCTAGTGGCGAGCCCAGGGGACGAGTTTTCACTGAAGCTTTCTTT.

The gene calls are TRBV7-2 and TRBJ2-3, with 12 bases fitting TRBD2. The ends lost 4 bases at V and 5 bases at J; junction bases unmatched: 1. CDR3 length equals 14 residues. Germline V CDR1 and CDR2: SGHTA, FQGNSA. CDR3 bases: TGTGCCAGCAGCTGGGGACTAGCGGGAGATACGCAGTATTTT. It codes for CASSWGLAGDTQYF.

CDR3 in amino acids: CASSPWDSTYEQYF. The CDR3 DNA reads TGTGCCAGCAGCCCTTGGGACAGTACCTACGAGCAGTACTTC. This rearrangement joins TRBV16 to TRBJ2-7; 7 nucleotides line up with TRBD1. Germline V gives CDR1 KGHSY, CDR2 FQNENV. Trimming removed 4 bases from V and 2 bases from J; junction bases left unmatched: 5. This CDR3 is 14 amino acids long.

The chain employs TRBV19 and TRBJ1-1; 9 positions match TRBD1. The V and J ends lost 9 bases and 1 base, in that order; junction bases with no gene match: 6. The CDR3 has 14 amino acids. Per germline, CDR1 LNHDA and CDR2 SQIVND (reference sequence). DNA for the CDR3: TGTGCCAGCGGGACAGGGTTAGAGAACACTGAAGCTTTCTTT. This sequence encodes CASGTGLENTEAFF.

The V and J genes are TRBV4-2 and TRBJ1-5; no firm D call. Trimming removed 0 bases from V and 0 bases from J, with 15 bases in between. The CDR3 has 18 residues. From germline, CDR1 is LGHNA and CDR2 YNFKEQ. The CDR3 bases are TGTGCCAGCAGCCAAGATTCCTCTACGGTCGATAGCAATCAGCCCCAGCATTTT. Translation gives CASSQDSSTVDSNQPQHF.

The genes are TRBV5-1 and TRBJ2-6, with D tentatively TRBD1 (6 bases). In germline, CDR1 is SGHRS, CDR2 YFSETQ. V was pared by 6 bases and J by 0 bases, with 16 bases between. This CDR3 is 17 amino acids long. The CDR3 spells CASTGTTSPSGANVLTF. The CDR3, as DNA: TGCGCCAGCACCGGGACAACCTCACCCTCTGGGGCCAACGTCCTGACTTTC.